The clone carrying this T cell receptor (beta chain) has ten or more counts. The target antigen is unknown. This entry belongs to a study of CD8 T cells in ankylosing spondylitis. Germline loops: CDR1 KGHDR, CDR2 SFDVKD. Deletions cut 2 bases from V and 6 bases from J, with 12 bases between. The CDR3 runs 15 residues. TCRdb fed the 5' RACE reads into MiXCR, producing one record per CDR3 protein. In the table there are around 140,000 distinct CDR3 sequences, over 10% of which are singletons. Study-wide findings and caveats: What appeared characteristic of ankylosing spondylitis blood was a TCR beta motif of several highly homologous variants.

Sequencing was carried out using blood, either unsorted or a sorted T cell fraction (not recorded which). This clonotype was sampled from a female donor with ankylosing spondylitis or in good health (not recorded which). The V gene is TRBV24-1, the J gene TRBJ2-2, with TRBD2 as a possible D gene (5 bases). The CDR3 bases are TGTGCCACCAGTGATTCGGGATTAGGAGCCGGGGAGCTGTTTTTT. Amino acid sequence: CATSDSGLGAGELFF.